Below, 9 T cell receptor beta chains from the same sample are listed, as sequenced in a study of blood T cell repertoires in COVID-19. The assay was immunoSEQ multiplex PCR, and TCRdb's table has in-frame clones only and misses some. The repertoire has roughly 260,000 clones, over 80% of them found once; the top ten carry 3.7%. The sequenced material came from peripheral blood. The receptors shown here come from a woman aged 40-49 years with acute or convalescent COVID-19.

The chain carries TRBV9 and TRBJ1-4, with a possible D match to TRBD1 (5 bases). The CDR3 length is 16 residues. CDR1 and CDR2 from the germline V gene are SGDLS and YYNGEE. V shed 0 bases and J shed 4 bases, with 13 bases lying between them. The CDR3 DNA sequence: TGTGCCAGCAGCGTAGTTCCAGGGTTGGATAATGAAAAACTGTTTTTT. Amino acid sequence: CASSVVPGLDNEKLFF.

The chain combines TRBV5-1 with TRBJ2-5; D perhaps matches TRBD2 (5 bases). This CDR3 region has 14 residues. Trimming left V 5 bases short and J 5 bases short, with 16 bases between. CDR1 SGHRS and CDR2 YFSETQ come from the germline V gene. CDR3 protein: CASSRVGGGETQYF. CDR3 nucleotides: TGCGCCAGCAGTCGGGTCGGAGGCGGTGAGACCCAGTACTTC.

The rearrangement joins TRBV18 to TRBJ1-1; a possible D gene is TRBD1 (6 bases). The CDR3 runs to 13 residues. Trimming removed 6 bases at V and 0 bases at J, with 8 bases between. CDR1 and CDR2 (germline): KGHSH, LQKENI. CDR3 DNA sequence: TGTGCCAGCTCCGGGACAATGAACACTGAAGCTTTCTTT. Protein: CASSGTMNTEAFF.

V gene TRBV4-1 combines with J gene TRBJ2-3, with D possibly matching TRBD2 (6 bases). The CDR3 contains 15 residues. Looked up from germline, CDR1 is MGHRA and CDR2 is YSYEKL. The germline V and J ends were trimmed by 0 bases and 3 bases, with 10 bases remaining between them. The CDR3 nucleotides are TGCGCCAGCAGCCAAGATCCAGGGAGGACAGATACGCAGTATTTT. Its protein product is CASSQDPGRTDTQYF.

This chain links TRBV27 with TRBJ1-2; no clear D gene. The CDR3 consists of 16 residues. Trimming pared 2 bases from V and 4 bases from J, leaving 17 bases between. Germline V CDR1 and CDR2: MNHEY, SMNVEV (reference sequence). The DNA of the CDR3 is TGTGCCAGCAGTTTAAAAGTCCAGGCCAAACGCTATGGCTACACCTTC. Amino acid sequence: CASSLKVQAKRYGYTF.

This clone was observed many times. The rearrangement links TRBV11-2 to TRBJ1-3; no reliable D call. This CDR3 comprises 15 residues. Germline loops: CDR1 SGHAT, CDR2 FQNNGV. Between the trimmed V and J ends, which lost 4 bases and 0 bases, there was a span of 10 bases. The CDR3 is CASSSAQHSGNTIYF. The CDR3 bases are TGTGCCAGCAGCTCAGCACAGCACTCTGGAAACACCATATATTTT.

In the case of this clone: This sample also contains other DNA sequences that code for the same CDR3. The chain combines TRBV12-5 with TRBJ1-2; 7 nucleotides match TRBD1. CDR1 is LGHNT, CDR2 FRNRAP, per germline. The CDR3 extends over 15 amino acids. The V gene end was trimmed by 6 bases and the J gene end by 0 bases; junction bases not matched to a gene: 7. Here the CDR3 DNA reads TGTGCTAGTGGCCTGGCGGGGACAGCTAACTATGGCTACACCTTC. Translating it yields CASGLAGTANYGYTF.

The rearrangement links TRBV11-2 to TRBJ1-2; possible D gene TRBD1, 5 bases. V was trimmed by 3 bases and J by 4 bases, leaving 9 bases between them. CDR3 length: 13 amino acids. Germline V gene data show CDR1 as SGHAT and CDR2 as FQNNGV. CDR3 DNA: TGTGCCAGCAGCTTCGGGGGGTCCTATGGCTACACCTTC. Its protein is CASSFGGSYGYTF.

As to this clone: The same CDR3 arises from other DNA sequences in this sample as well. The chain joins TRBV7-9 to TRBJ1-4; TRBD1 agrees at 9 bases. Germline V gene sequence: CDR1 SEHNR, CDR2 FQNEAQ (reference sequence). Trimming removed 1 base from V and 5 bases from J; junction bases left unmatched: 2. CDR3 length equals 15 residues. The CDR3 reads CASSLGDRANEKLFF. In nucleotides, the CDR3 is TGTGCCAGCAGCTTAGGGGACAGGGCAAATGAAAAACTGTTTTTT.